A single sample gave rise to the 7 T cell receptor beta chains below, sequenced in a study of blood T cell repertoires in COVID-19 (dated by TCRdb to between 2020 and 2021). The method was the immunoSEQ multiplex PCR assay. This immuneACCESS table, as held by TCRdb, lists in-frame sequences with V and J called but not all clones. Of the missing ones, under half trace to an unresolved V gene in checked studies; the others have no known cause. The sample data list about 240,000 clones, and 75% to 90% of these were observed just once. The ten largest clonotypes hold under 15% of the sample. Sequencing was performed on peripheral blood. The receptors stem from a woman aged 55-70 years with active or convalescent COVID-19.

The chain uses TRBV7-2 and TRBJ2-1; 13 nucleotides align to TRBD2. In germline, CDR1 is SGHTA, CDR2 FQGNSA. CDR3 length: 18 residues. Losses at the gene ends were 3 bases for V and 8 bases for J; bases not matched to a gene: 13. CDR3 region: CASSLGTSGDQFIDEQFF. DNA of the CDR3: TGTGCCAGCAGCTTGGGGACTAGCGGGGATCAGTTTATCGATGAGCAGTTCTTC.

CDR3 sequence reads: CASSRTGANYGYTF. Here the CDR3 DNA reads TGTGCCAGCAGTAGGACAGGGGCCAACTATGGCTACACCTTC. This sequence joins TRBV6-5 and TRBJ1-2; 9 nucleotides match TRBD1. The CDR3 covers 14 residues. Germline V gene sequence: CDR1 MNHEY, CDR2 SVGAGI. V lost 5 bases and J lost 2; bases outside the gene matches: 3.

J is TRBJ1-3 and V is TRBV30, with D perhaps matching TRBD1 (5 bases). Germline CDR1 GTSNPN, CDR2 SVGIG (reference sequence). CDR3 length: 17 amino acids. V was trimmed by 0 bases and J by 3 bases, leaving 18 bases between them. The CDR3 protein is CAWSVLSGSIGGNTIYF. CDR3 sequence (DNA): TGTGCCTGGAGTGTACTCTCAGGGTCTATTGGTGGAAACACCATATATTTT.

CDR3 coding DNA: TGTGCCAGCTCCCTTACGGGACAGGGTAATTCACCCCTCCACTTT. It translates to CASSLTGQGNSPLHF. The chain recombines TRBV18 with TRBJ1-6; 9 bases align to TRBD1. Germline assignment: CDR1 KGHSH and CDR2 LQKENI. Trimming at V came to 6 bases and at J to 6 bases, leaving 6 bases not matched to a gene. The CDR3 is 15 amino acids.

The chain has TRBV6-2 or TRBV6-3 and TRBJ1-5; 12 bases align to TRBD1. V lost 0 bases, J lost 5 bases, and 14 bases stayed unmatched. The CDR3 has 20 residues. The V gene's germline CDR1 is MNHEY and CDR2 SVGEGT. The CDR3 sequence: CASSYSITGTGGWFDQPQHF. CDR3 DNA: TGTGCCAGCAGTTACTCTATCACTGGGACAGGGGGCTGGTTTGATCAGCCCCAGCATTTT.

The V and J genes are TRBV7-9 and TRBJ1-1; D is ambiguous. The CDR3 is 12 amino acids. Trimming took off 6 bases at V and 4 bases at J, with 9 bases between the two ends. Germline V CDR1 and CDR2: SEHNR, FQNEAQ (reference sequence). CDR3 region: CASSSIPTEAFF. The CDR3 nucleotides are TGTGCCAGCAGTTCTATCCCCACTGAAGCTTTCTTT.

J is TRBJ2-3 and V is TRBV4-1, with 8 bases that match TRBD1. The junction had 4 bases not matched to a gene; V was cut back by 0 bases and J by 2 bases. CDR1 and CDR2 from the germline V gene are MGHRA and YSYEKL. The CDR3 loop spans 16 amino acids. CDR3 in amino acids: CASSQDDRGYTDTQYF. The CDR3 DNA sequence: TGCGCCAGCAGCCAAGATGACAGGGGATACACAGATACGCAGTATTTT.